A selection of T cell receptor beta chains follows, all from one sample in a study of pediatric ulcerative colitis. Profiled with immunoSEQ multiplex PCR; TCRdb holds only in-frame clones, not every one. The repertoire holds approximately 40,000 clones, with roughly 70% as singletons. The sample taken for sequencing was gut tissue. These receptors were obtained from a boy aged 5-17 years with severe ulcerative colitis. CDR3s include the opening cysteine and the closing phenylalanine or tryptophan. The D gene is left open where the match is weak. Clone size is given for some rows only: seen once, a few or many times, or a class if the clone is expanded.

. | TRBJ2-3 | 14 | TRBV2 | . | CASIPGPTADTQYF | TGTGCCAGCATTCCGGGACCAACGGCAGATACGCAGTATTTT
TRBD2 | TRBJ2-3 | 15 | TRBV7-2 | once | CASLRLAGGPDTQYF | TGTGCCAGTTTACGACTAGCGGGGGGCCCAGATACGCAGTATTTT
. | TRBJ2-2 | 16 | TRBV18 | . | CASSLGHPQNTGELFF | TGTGCCAGCTCACTCGGACATCCCCAGAACACCGGGGAGCTGTTTTTT
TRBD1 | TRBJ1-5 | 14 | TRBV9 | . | CASSLGTERGPQHF | TGTGCCAGCAGCCTCGGGACAGAGAGGGGGCCCCAGCATTTT
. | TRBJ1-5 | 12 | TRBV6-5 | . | CASGTPDQPQHF | TGTGCCAGCGGGACACCGGATCAGCCCCAGCATTTT
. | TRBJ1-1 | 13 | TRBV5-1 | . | CASSVKGGSEAFF | TGCGCCAGCAGCGTCAAGGGGGGTTCTGAAGCTTTCTTT
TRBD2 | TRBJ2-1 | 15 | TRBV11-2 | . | CASSPKRGFTNEQFF | TGTGCCAGCAGCCCCAAGCGGGGGTTCACCAATGAGCAGTTCTTC
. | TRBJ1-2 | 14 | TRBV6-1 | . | CASSGGTVNYGYTF | TGTGCCAGCAGTGGTGGGACGGTCAACTATGGCTACACCTTC
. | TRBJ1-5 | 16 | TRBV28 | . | CASSLAGYDSNQPQHF | TGTGCCAGCAGTTTAGCAGGGTACGATAGCAATCAGCCCCAGCATTTT
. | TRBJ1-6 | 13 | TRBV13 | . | CASSLGRSSPLHF | TGTGCCAGCAGCTTAGGCCGAAGTTCACCCCTCCACTTT
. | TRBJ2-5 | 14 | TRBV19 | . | CASSIAGGWETQYF | TGTGCCAGTAGTATAGCAGGGGGGTGGGAGACCCAGTACTTC
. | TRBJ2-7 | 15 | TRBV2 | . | CASTGRALSPYEQYF | TGTGCCAGCACTGGACGGGCTCTCTCCCCCTACGAGCAGTACTTC
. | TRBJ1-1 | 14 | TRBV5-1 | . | CASSLGHPNTEAFF | TGCGCCAGCAGCTTAGGACACCCGAACACTGAAGCTTTCTTT
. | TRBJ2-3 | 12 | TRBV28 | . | CASRGGEETQYF | TGTGCCAGCAGGGGGGGTGAGGAAACGCAGTATTTT
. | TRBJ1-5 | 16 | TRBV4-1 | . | CASSQDASTAHQPQHF | TGCGCCAGCAGCCAAGATGCGTCAACGGCTCATCAGCCCCAGCATTTT
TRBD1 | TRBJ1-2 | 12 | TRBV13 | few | CASSFAGGGYTF | TGTGCCAGCAGCTTCGCAGGGGGAGGCTACACCTTC
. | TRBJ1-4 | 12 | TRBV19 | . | CASSTPGEKLFF | TGTGCCAGTAGTACCCCGGGGGAAAAACTGTTTTTT
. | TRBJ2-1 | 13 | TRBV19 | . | CASSPTGLPMQFF | TGTGCCAGTAGCCCCACAGGACTCCCGATGCAGTTCTTC
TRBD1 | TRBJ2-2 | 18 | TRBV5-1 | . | CASSLLPGTGGYTGELFF | TGCGCCAGCAGCTTACTCCCCGGGACAGGGGGTTACACCGGGGAGCTGTTTTTT
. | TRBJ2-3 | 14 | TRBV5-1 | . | CASSPLGDTDTQYF | TGCGCCAGCAGCCCCCTAGGGGACACAGATACGCAGTATTTT
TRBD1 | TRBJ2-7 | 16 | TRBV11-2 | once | CASSQLSGQDSYEQYF | TGTGCCAGCAGCCAACTATCGGGACAGGACTCCTACGAGCAGTACTTC
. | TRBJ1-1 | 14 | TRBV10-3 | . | CAMQPDRMNTEAFF | TGTGCCATGCAGCCCGACAGGATGAACACTGAAGCTTTCTTT
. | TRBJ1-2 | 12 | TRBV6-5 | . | CASSSINYGYTF | TGTGCCAGCAGTTCAATCAACTATGGCTACACCTTC
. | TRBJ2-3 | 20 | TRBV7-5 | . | CVRSFSSSGRGDASTDTQYF | TGTGTCAGAAGCTTCTCCTCGTCTGGGCGGGGGGACGCAAGCACAGATACGCAGTATTTT
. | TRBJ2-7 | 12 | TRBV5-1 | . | CASSLESLGLHF | TGCGCCAGCAGCTTAGAGTCGTTGGGTCTTCACTTC
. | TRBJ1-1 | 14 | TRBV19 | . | CASSRQGRGTEAFF | TGTGCCAGTAGTAGGCAGGGGCGGGGCACTGAAGCTTTCTTT
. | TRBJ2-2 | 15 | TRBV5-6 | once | CASSRGLEETGELFF | TGTGCCAGCAGCCGGGGGCTGGAGGAAACCGGGGAGCTGTTTTTT
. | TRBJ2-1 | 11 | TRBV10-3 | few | CAISDGFEQFF | TGTGCCATCAGTGACGGGTTTGAGCAGTTCTTC
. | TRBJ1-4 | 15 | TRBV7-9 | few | CASSLPLGGEEKLFF | TGTGCCAGCAGCTTGCCCCTGGGGGGGGAGGAAAAACTGTTTTTT
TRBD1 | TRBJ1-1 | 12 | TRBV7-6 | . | CASSPQTGEAFF | TGTGCCAGCAGCCCTCAGACAGGGGAAGCTTTCTTT
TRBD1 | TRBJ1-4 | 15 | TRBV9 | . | CASSVQGEVNEKLFF | TGTGCCAGCAGTGTACAGGGGGAGGTTAATGAAAAACTGTTTTTT
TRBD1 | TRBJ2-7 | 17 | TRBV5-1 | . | CASSLGVYGQGYYEQYF | TGCGCCAGCAGCTTGGGGGTTTACGGACAGGGGTACTACGAGCAGTACTTC
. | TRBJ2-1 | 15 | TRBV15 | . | CATSSRTASYNEQFF | TGTGCCACCAGCAGTCGGACAGCCTCCTACAATGAGCAGTTCTTC
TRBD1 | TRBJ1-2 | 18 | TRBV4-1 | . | CASSQGGITTGGAYGYTF | TGCGCCAGCAGCCAAGGAGGGATAACAACAGGGGGCGCTTATGGCTACACCTTC
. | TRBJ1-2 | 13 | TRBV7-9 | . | CASSLGQGSGYTF | TGTGCCAGCAGCTTAGGGCAGGGAAGTGGCTACACCTTC
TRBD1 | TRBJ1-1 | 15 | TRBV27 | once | CASSTGQGDFAEAFF | TGTGCCAGCAGTACGGGACAGGGTGATTTCGCTGAAGCTTTCTTT
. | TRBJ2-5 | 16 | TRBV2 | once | CASNHGTRYYQETQYF | TGTGCCAGCAACCACGGGACCCGATATTACCAAGAGACCCAGTACTTC
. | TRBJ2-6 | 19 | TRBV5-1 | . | CASSLQFGTDSSGANVLTF | TGCGCCAGCAGCCTACAATTTGGGACCGACAGCTCTGGGGCCAACGTCCTGACTTTC
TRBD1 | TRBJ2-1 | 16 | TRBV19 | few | CASRLGTGRTYNEQFF | TGTGCCAGTAGACTCGGGACAGGGCGAACCTACAATGAGCAGTTCTTC
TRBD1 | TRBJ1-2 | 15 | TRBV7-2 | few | CASSFRTGAGYGYTF | TGTGCCAGCAGCTTCAGAACAGGGGCGGGCTATGGCTACACCTTC
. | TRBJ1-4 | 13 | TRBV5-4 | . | CASSLNTGGKLFF | TGTGCCAGCAGCTTGAACACGGGAGGAAAACTGTTTTTT
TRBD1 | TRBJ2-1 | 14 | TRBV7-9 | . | CASSFSNRGNEQFF | TGTGCCAGCAGCTTTTCCAACAGGGGAAATGAGCAGTTCTTC
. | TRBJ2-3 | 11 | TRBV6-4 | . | CASRAADTQYF | TGTGCCAGCAGGGCCGCAGATACGCAGTATTTT
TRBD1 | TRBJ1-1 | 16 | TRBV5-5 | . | CASSHRTGSVNTEAFF | TGTGCCAGCAGCCACCGGACAGGGTCGGTGAACACTGAAGCTTTCTTT
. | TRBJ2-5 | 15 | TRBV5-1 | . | CASSLDAGAQETQYF | TGCGCCAGCAGCTTGGATGCGGGGGCTCAAGAGACCCAGTACTTC
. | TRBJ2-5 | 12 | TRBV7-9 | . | CASSLGSQTQYF | TGTGCCAGCAGCTTGGGTTCGCAGACCCAGTACTTC
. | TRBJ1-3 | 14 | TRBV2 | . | CASRAGDPGNTIYF | TGTGCCAGCCGTGCAGGGGACCCCGGAAACACCATATATTTT
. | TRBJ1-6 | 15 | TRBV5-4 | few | CASSPDYAYNSPLHF | TGTGCCAGCAGTCCGGATTATGCCTATAATTCACCCCTCCACTTT
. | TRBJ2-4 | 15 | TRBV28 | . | CASRYSSLAKNIQYF | TGTGCCAGCAGGTACAGTTCTCTAGCCAAAAACATTCAGTACTTC
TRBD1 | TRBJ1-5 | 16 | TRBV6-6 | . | CASSRTGPYSNQPQHF | TGTGCCAGCAGTCGGACAGGGCCATATAGCAATCAGCCCCAGCATTTT
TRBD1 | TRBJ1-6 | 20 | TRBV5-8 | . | CASSSPGQGIPSSYNSPLHF | TGTGCCAGCAGCTCCCCGGGACAGGGTATTCCGAGCTCCTATAATTCACCCCTCCACTTT
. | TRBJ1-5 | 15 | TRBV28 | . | CASSLRTQGNQPQHF | TGTGCCAGCAGTTTAAGGACCCAGGGAAATCAGCCCCAGCATTTT
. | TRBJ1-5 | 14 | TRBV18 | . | CASRSDSLNQPQHF | TGTGCCAGCCGGTCGGACAGCCTGAATCAGCCCCAGCATTTT
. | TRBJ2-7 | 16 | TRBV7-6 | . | CASSLGIENNSYEQYF | TGTGCCAGCAGCTTAGGGATTGAAAACAACTCCTACGAGCAGTACTTC
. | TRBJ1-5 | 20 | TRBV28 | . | CASTPPRADRLHQNLKPQHF | TGTGCCAGCACGCCCCCCCGGGCGGACCGCCTTCATCAGAACTTGAAGCCCCAGCATTTT
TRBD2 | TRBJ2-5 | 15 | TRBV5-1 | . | CASSLGLAGQETQYF | TGCGCCAGCAGCTTGGGTCTAGCGGGACAAGAGACCCAGTACTTC
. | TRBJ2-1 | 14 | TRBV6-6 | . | CAVREETVTNEQFF | TGTGCCGTCCGTGAAGAGACAGTGACCAATGAGCAGTTCTTC
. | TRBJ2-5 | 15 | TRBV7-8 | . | CASSLVGGPRETQYF | TGTGCCAGCAGCTTAGTGGGGGGGCCGCGGGAGACCCAGTACTTC
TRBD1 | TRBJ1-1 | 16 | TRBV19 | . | CASSKGQGIGSTEAFF | TGTGCCAGTAGTAAGGGACAGGGGATCGGGAGCACTGAAGCTTTCTTT
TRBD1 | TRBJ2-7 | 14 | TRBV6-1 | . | CASTGQVATYEQYF | TGTGCCAGCACGGGACAGGTTGCAACCTACGAGCAGTACTTC